Given below is one TCR beta chain in context. Antigen unknown. This CDR3 has 17 residues. Germline-derived CDR1 and CDR2 are SQVTM and ANQGSEA. V gave up 0 bases and J gave up 7 bases, with 25 bases separating them. Magnetic beads with positive selection isolated CD4+ and CD8+ fractions, whose purity was verified by flow cytometry. Authors' analysis steps: After comparison against published virus-specific TCRB sequences, only a few of the patient CD8+ clones larger than 1% turned out to match them. Some clones are missing from TCRdb's copy, which holds only in-frame ones; the method was immunoSEQ multiplex PCR. Clone size and the V and J calls come from that table; the DNA yielded D and trimming. The table has over 8,000 clones, around nine tenths seen once. The sample belongs to a study of somatic mutations in cytotoxic T cells in rheumatoid arthritis. Overall study: Using a FACSAria II or Sony SH800, a portion of the V beta antibody-stained T-cell populations were flow-sorted at nearly 100% purity, and among those populations were V beta1+ cells that were then sequenced for TCRB.

Findings and caveats of the study: About an eighth of the roughly 60 patients had a largest CD8+ clone above 20% of CD8+ cells.

The chain is built from TRBV29-1 and TRBJ2-7; TRBD2 is a possible D gene (5 bases). Material: CD8+ T cells sorted from blood. The clonotype was recovered from a woman in her late teens or twenties with rheumatoid arthritis. The CDR3 loop is CSVEDERGTGPGGEQYF. The CDR3 region has the DNA TGCAGCGTTGAAGACGAGAGAGGTACCGGGCCAGGAGGAGAGCAGTACTTC.